This is a list of T cell receptor beta chains from one sample in a study of vaccination effects on CD4 cells after COVID-19. The data were produced by immunoSEQ multiplex PCR, yet TCRdb's version contains in-frame clones alone and is incomplete. The profile covers about 23,000 clones, with about two thirds appearing a single time and roughly 3.4% taken by the ten largest. These receptors are not linked to any known antigen. The specimen comprised CD4+ T cells from PBMCs cultured with SARS-CoV-2 spike peptides, sampled before COVID-19 vaccination. The receptors were gathered from a human donor who received a COVID-19 vaccine. CDR3s leave out the opening cysteine and the closing phenylalanine or tryptophan. The D gene is left open where the match is weak.

v_call,d_call,cdr3_aa
TRBV9,TRBD2,ASSVAWGLAPSTDTQY
TRBV5-6,NA,ASIREFVSYNEQF
TRBV15,NA,ATERTGYT
TRBV19,NA,ASSARTAYYVANTEAF
TRBV18,NA,ASSRDDYEQY
TRBV5-1,TRBD1,ASSLVPQGTDTEAF
TRBV5-6,NA,ASSLWGAGNTIY
TRBV7-9,NA,ASSLDTGELF
TRBV6-5,NA,ASSYPPADTQY
TRBV7-2,NA,ASSLNGLNTEAF
TRBV6-1,NA,ASSADQGSGANVLT
TRBV19,NA,ASSIRQGGQPQH
TRBV5-6,TRBD2,ASSWAGGPVNIQY
TRBV15,NA,ATSRDLSATGELF
TRBV11-3,NA,ASSKGPDTQY
TRBV18,TRBD2,ASAQSSGRGNEQF
TRBV18,TRBD1,ASSPPGGYSNQPQH
TRBV5-1,NA,ASSLGRRTSLDTQY
TRBV2,TRBD2,ASSDYRGSGGDTQY
TRBV29-1,TRBD1,SVSPGGNRNEKLF
TRBV3-1/TRBV3-2,TRBD1,ASSQEAGGYTIY
TRBV19,TRBD1,ASSIGTGVSYEQY
TRBV5-5,NA,ASSLDGWRGDEQF
TRBV5-1,NA,ASSLGGQGNTGELF
TRBV3-1/TRBV3-2,NA,ASSQEGGGDTQY
TRBV24-1,TRBD2,ATSERLAGANEQF
TRBV27,TRBD1,ASRRQGLNTEAF
TRBV6-5,NA,ASGPEGNQPQH
TRBV3-1/TRBV3-2,TRBD2,ASSPSGRAREQY
TRBV30,TRBD2,AWSQSGTTQY
TRBV19,TRBD2,ASSIGATSGGNQETQY
TRBV5-5,NA,ASSTLPDYEQY
TRBV19,NA,ASRPRGQYPYEQY